A selection of T cell receptor beta chains follows, all from one sample in a study of identical twins. One entry per CDR3 protein, called by TCRdb with MiXCR from the 5' RACE reads. The sample includes approximately 1.8 million distinct CDR3 sequences, around 33% of them seen just once. Sequenced sample: cord blood. Receptor source: a newborn girl in good health. Each CDR3 is given with its conserved first and last residue. The D gene is left open where the match is weak. Clone sizes are given selectively: once, few, many, or a class where the clone is expanded.

V gene: TRBV12-3/TRBV12-4; J gene: TRBJ1-2; clone size: few; D gene: TRBD1; CDR3 protein: CASSSGQARGYTF; CDR3 DNA: TGTGCCAGCAGTTCGGGACAGGCAAGGGGCTACACCTTC
V gene: TRBV20-1; J gene: TRBJ1-2; clone size: -; D gene: TRBD1; CDR3 protein: CSARGRGVSGYTF; CDR3 DNA: TGCAGTGCTAGGGGCAGGGGGGTTAGTGGCTACACCTTC
V gene: TRBV3-1; J gene: TRBJ2-4; clone size: few; D gene: -; CDR3 protein: CASSQNRLGLAKNIQYF; CDR3 DNA: TGTGCCAGCAGCCAAAACAGGCTGGGCTTAGCCAAAAACATTCAGTACTTC
V gene: TRBV20-1; J gene: TRBJ2-4; clone size: -; D gene: -; CDR3 protein: CSALRDSRTRGQYF; CDR3 DNA: TGCAGTGCACTCCGGGACTCCCGTACAAGAGGACAGTACTTC
V gene: TRBV2; J gene: TRBJ2-4; clone size: -; D gene: TRBD2; CDR3 protein: CASTAGRWTKNIQYF; CDR3 DNA: TGTGCCAGCACCGCCGGGAGGTGGACCAAAAACATTCAGTACTTC
V gene: TRBV6-5; J gene: TRBJ1-5; clone size: few; D gene: -; CDR3 protein: CASSHRAQPQHF; CDR3 DNA: TGTGCCAGCAGCCACAGGGCTCAGCCCCAGCATTTT
V gene: TRBV29-1; J gene: TRBJ1-2; clone size: many; D gene: -; CDR3 protein: CSVQTNYGYTF; CDR3 DNA: TGCAGCGTTCAGACTAACTATGGCTACACCTTC
V gene: TRBV28; J gene: TRBJ1-1; clone size: -; D gene: TRBD1; CDR3 protein: CASSFGGTGGSEAFF; CDR3 DNA: TGTGCCAGCAGTTTTGGGGGGACAGGGGGGTCTGAAGCTTTCTTT
V gene: TRBV9; J gene: TRBJ2-3; clone size: few; D gene: -; CDR3 protein: CASSVSPLRGATSTDTQYF; CDR3 DNA: TGTGCCAGCAGCGTATCGCCCCTTAGAGGGGCTACTAGCACAGATACGCAGTATTTT
V gene: TRBV10-3; J gene: TRBJ2-3; clone size: few; D gene: -; CDR3 protein: CAISGDFSGDTQYF; CDR3 DNA: TGTGCCATCAGTGGGGATTTTAGTGGAGATACGCAGTATTTT
V gene: TRBV14; J gene: TRBJ2-7; clone size: -; D gene: -; CDR3 protein: CASNPIGVCEQYF; CDR3 DNA: TGTGCCAGCAATCCAATCGGGGTCTGCGAGCAGTACTTC
V gene: TRBV6-1; J gene: TRBJ2-3; clone size: -; D gene: TRBD1; CDR3 protein: CASRDRGGKDTQYF; CDR3 DNA: TGTGCCAGCAGGGACAGGGGGGGCAAAGATACGCAGTATTTT
V gene: TRBV7-2; J gene: TRBJ1-2; clone size: few; D gene: -; CDR3 protein: CASSEVVLDYGYTF; CDR3 DNA: TGTGCCAGCAGCGAGGTCGTCCTGGACTATGGCTACACCTTC
V gene: TRBV27; J gene: TRBJ2-3; clone size: -; D gene: -; CDR3 protein: CASRGLVKDTQYF; CDR3 DNA: TGTGCCAGCAGAGGTCTAGTGAAAGATACGCAGTATTTT
V gene: TRBV29-1; J gene: TRBJ2-4; clone size: few; D gene: -; CDR3 protein: CSVGRSPGAKNIQYF; CDR3 DNA: TGCAGCGTTGGTCGTTCGCCGGGGGCCAAAAACATTCAGTACTTC
V gene: TRBV20-1; J gene: TRBJ2-7; clone size: -; D gene: TRBD2; CDR3 protein: CSARVVQRGPYEQYF; CDR3 DNA: TGCAGTGCTAGAGTGGTGCAGCGGGGCCCCTACGAGCAGTACTTC
V gene: TRBV3-1; J gene: TRBJ2-5; clone size: -; D gene: TRBD1; CDR3 protein: CASSITGQGYNEQYF; CDR3 DNA: TGTGCCAGCAGCATAACGGGACAGGGTTACAATGAGCAGTACTTC
V gene: TRBV12-3/TRBV12-4; J gene: TRBJ1-1; clone size: -; D gene: -; CDR3 protein: CATNPSAGGTEAFF; CDR3 DNA: TGTGCCACAAACCCAAGTGCGGGGGGCACTGAAGCTTTCTTT
V gene: TRBV20-1; J gene: TRBJ2-3; clone size: -; D gene: TRBD2; CDR3 protein: CSARDRGGSTDTQYF; CDR3 DNA: TGCAGTGCTAGAGATCGGGGGGGGAGCACAGATACGCAGTATTTT
V gene: TRBV10-1; J gene: TRBJ2-1; clone size: -; D gene: TRBD2; CDR3 protein: CASSELGGAASEQFF; CDR3 DNA: TGCGCCAGCAGTGAGCTCGGGGGGGCCGCTTCCGAGCAGTTCTTC
V gene: TRBV7-2; J gene: TRBJ2-3; clone size: few; D gene: TRBD2; CDR3 protein: CASSLRLAGVWDTQYF; CDR3 DNA: TGTGCCAGCAGCCTACGACTAGCGGGAGTCTGGGATACGCAGTATTTT
V gene: TRBV28; J gene: TRBJ2-1; clone size: -; D gene: -; CDR3 protein: CASSFLRDYNEQFF; CDR3 DNA: TGTGCCAGCAGTTTCTTGAGGGACTACAATGAGCAGTTCTTC
V gene: TRBV2; J gene: TRBJ2-1; clone size: -; D gene: TRBD2; CDR3 protein: CASSGILGLANEGNEQFF; CDR3 DNA: TGTGCCAGCAGTGGTATCCTAGGACTAGCGAACGAGGGTAATGAGCAGTTCTTC
V gene: TRBV25-1; J gene: TRBJ1-1; clone size: -; D gene: -; CDR3 protein: CASSGNARGSNTEAFF; CDR3 DNA: TGTGCCAGCAGTGGGAATGCTCGTGGGTCCAACACTGAAGCTTTCTTT
V gene: TRBV10-2; J gene: TRBJ1-6; clone size: few; D gene: TRBD1; CDR3 protein: CASQGAYNSPLHF; CDR3 DNA: TGCGCCAGCCAGGGGGCTTATAATTCACCCCTCCACTTT
V gene: TRBV6-1; J gene: TRBJ2-5; clone size: few; D gene: TRBD1; CDR3 protein: CASSGGQQETQYF; CDR3 DNA: TGTGCCAGCAGTGGGGGACAGCAAGAGACCCAGTACTTC
V gene: TRBV29-1; J gene: TRBJ2-7; clone size: few; D gene: -; CDR3 protein: CSVEGQGESYEQYF; CDR3 DNA: TGCAGCGTTGAGGGGCAGGGTGAGTCCTACGAGCAGTACTTC
V gene: TRBV30; J gene: TRBJ1-2; clone size: -; D gene: TRBD1; CDR3 protein: CAWRPTGPTSNYGYTF; CDR3 DNA: TGTGCCTGGCGGCCGACAGGGCCCACCTCTAACTATGGCTACACCTTC
V gene: TRBV6-1; J gene: TRBJ2-3; clone size: -; D gene: -; CDR3 protein: CASSWSLADTQYF; CDR3 DNA: TGTGCCAGCAGTTGGTCCCTTGCAGATACGCAGTATTTT
V gene: TRBV28; J gene: TRBJ1-1; clone size: few; D gene: -; CDR3 protein: CASSFQGRVNTEAFF; CDR3 DNA: TGTGCCAGCAGTTTCCAGGGTCGGGTGAACACTGAAGCTTTCTTT
V gene: TRBV7-9; J gene: TRBJ1-2; clone size: -; D gene: -; CDR3 protein: CASLAGDWGYTF; CDR3 DNA: TGTGCCAGCTTAGCGGGGGATTGGGGCTACACCTTC
V gene: TRBV6-6; J gene: TRBJ2-5; clone size: few; D gene: TRBD1; CDR3 protein: CASRRGQGETQYF; CDR3 DNA: TGTGCCAGCAGAAGGGGGCAGGGGGAGACCCAGTACTTC
V gene: TRBV5-5; J gene: TRBJ2-7; clone size: many; D gene: -; CDR3 protein: CASSLLLGGYEQYF; CDR3 DNA: TGTGCCAGCAGCCTTCTCTTAGGGGGCTACGAGCAGTACTTC
V gene: TRBV29-1; J gene: TRBJ2-3; clone size: -; D gene: -; CDR3 protein: CSVDKGGGTDTQYF; CDR3 DNA: TGCAGCGTTGATAAAGGCGGGGGCACAGATACGCAGTATTTT
V gene: TRBV2; J gene: TRBJ2-5; clone size: -; D gene: TRBD1; CDR3 protein: CASSEQGQGLQEIQYF; CDR3 DNA: TGTGCCAGCAGTGAACAGGGACAGGGGCTTCAAGAGATCCAGTACTTC
V gene: TRBV29-1; J gene: TRBJ2-7; clone size: -; D gene: -; CDR3 protein: CSVELLSTYEQYF; CDR3 DNA: TGCAGCGTTGAATTACTCTCTACCTACGAGCAGTACTTC
V gene: TRBV30; J gene: TRBJ2-7; clone size: -; D gene: -; CDR3 protein: CAWGVDGYEQYF; CDR3 DNA: TGTGCCTGGGGTGTAGATGGGTACGAGCAGTACTTC
V gene: TRBV10-3; J gene: TRBJ2-1; clone size: many; D gene: -; CDR3 protein: CAISSGGTNEQFF; CDR3 DNA: TGTGCCATCAGTAGTGGCGGGACCAATGAGCAGTTCTTC
V gene: TRBV6-5; J gene: TRBJ2-1; clone size: few; D gene: -; CDR3 protein: CASTQLGRNEQFF; CDR3 DNA: TGTGCCAGCACCCAACTAGGGCGCAATGAGCAGTTCTTC
V gene: TRBV27; J gene: TRBJ1-3; clone size: -; D gene: TRBD1; CDR3 protein: CASQGGGNTIYF; CDR3 DNA: TGTGCCAGCCAGGGGGGGGGAAACACCATATATTTT
V gene: TRBV27; J gene: TRBJ1-5; clone size: once; D gene: -; CDR3 protein: CASSALLGDRPQHF; CDR3 DNA: TGTGCCAGCAGTGCCCTATTGGGGGATCGGCCCCAGCATTTT
V gene: TRBV7-2; J gene: TRBJ2-7; clone size: -; D gene: -; CDR3 protein: CASSLRRDSDEQYF; CDR3 DNA: TGTGCCAGCAGCTTAAGGCGGGACTCTGACGAGCAGTACTTC
V gene: TRBV20-1; J gene: TRBJ2-7; clone size: -; D gene: TRBD2; CDR3 protein: CSEIGLAYNEQYF; CDR3 DNA: TGCAGTGAGATAGGACTAGCATACAATGAGCAGTACTTC
V gene: TRBV5-1; J gene: TRBJ2-2; clone size: -; D gene: -; CDR3 protein: CASSPIGDTGELFF; CDR3 DNA: TGCGCCAGCAGCCCCATAGGAGACACCGGGGAGCTGTTTTTT
V gene: TRBV21-1; J gene: TRBJ2-5; clone size: -; D gene: -; CDR3 protein: CASRKGGGQGQETQYF; CDR3 DNA: TGTGCCAGCAGAAAAGGAGGGGGACAGGGTCAAGAGACCCAGTACTTC